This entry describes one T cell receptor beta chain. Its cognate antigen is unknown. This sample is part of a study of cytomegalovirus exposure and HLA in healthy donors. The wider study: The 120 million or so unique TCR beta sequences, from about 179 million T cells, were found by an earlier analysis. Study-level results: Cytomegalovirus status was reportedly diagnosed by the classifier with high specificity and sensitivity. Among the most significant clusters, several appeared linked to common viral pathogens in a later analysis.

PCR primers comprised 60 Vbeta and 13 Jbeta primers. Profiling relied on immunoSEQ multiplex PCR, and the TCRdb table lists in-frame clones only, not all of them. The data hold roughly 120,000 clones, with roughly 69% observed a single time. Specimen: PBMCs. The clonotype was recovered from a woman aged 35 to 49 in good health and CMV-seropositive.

The DNA of the CDR3 is TGTGCCATCGGGGGTGGGGGCGAGCAGCCCCAGCATTTT. It specifies CAIGGGGEQPQHF. The chain couples TRBV10-3 to TRBJ1-5; D is possibly TRBD1 (6 bases). V dropped 8 bases and J dropped 7 bases, with 15 bases sitting between them. The germline gives CDR1 ENHRY, CDR2 SYGVKD. This CDR3 is 13 amino acids long.